The entry that follows covers one T cell receptor beta chain sequence. Its antigen has not been determined. No base qualities exist here, and no much larger clone lies one base off it. This sample is part of a study of T cell responses to AZD1222 COVID-19 vaccine (TCRdb year 2021). Regarding the research as a whole: TCR sequencing covered approximately 230 trial participants: 200 to 210 given two doses of AZD1222 and 26 given two doses of MenACWY control vaccine. Trial participants were enrolled by age into 18-55, 56-69 and 70-plus year subgroups, with roughly 160, 29 and 62 TCR-sequenced participants respectively. Here is what the overall study found, with its caveats: In the small 56-69-year group, the increase in depth fell short of significance, most likely because of low power. Most participants were white British and females outnumbered males, and the authors suggested that clonal diversity may have been underestimated. After two AZD1222 doses, spike-specific TCR breadth and depth were significantly higher than at day 0 and than in MenACWY recipients. Epitopes outside the regions mutated in the B.1.351 and B.1.1.7 variants were reportedly recognized by nearly half of the unique spike-specific TCRs. Conclusions about previously exposed vaccinees are limited because only six or seven AZD1222 recipients were SARS-CoV-2 seropositive at baseline. Because no samples from the day 14 peak response were available, repertoires could be characterized only after the peak T cell response. The vaccine-associated CD4 TCRs covered the entire spike protein, and the dominant responses fell in regions 160-218 and 743-854.

The CDR3 regions of human TCRbeta chains were analyzed by immunosequencing. In the paper's pipeline: TCRs in the repertoires were compared against a reference library of SARS-CoV-2-specific TCRs that had been generated with the MIRA antigen-specificity platform. Breadth meant the fraction of unique TCRs that were SARS-CoV-2-associated, whereas depth meant the fraction of total T cells that were SARS-CoV-2-associated. Using the MIRA data, every spike-specific TCR was mapped to the spike region that the TCR reacted to and assigned to either a CD4 or a CD8 class. Log10-transformed breadth and depth values were compared by one-way ANOVA with Sidak's multiple comparisons tests. This immuneACCESS table, as held by TCRdb, lists in-frame sequences with V and J called but not all clones. Of the missing ones, under half trace to an unresolved V gene in checked studies; the others have no known cause. The V and J calls and clone size were taken over from that table, and D and trimming were inferred from the DNA. Recorded for this sample are 80,000 to 100,000 clones; around nine tenths of them occurred a single time. 11% of the sample comes from the top ten.

The sample's time point label is to be understood as: about 28 days (+/-7) after the second vaccine dose. AZD1222 recipients given second doses at about 4 weeks or at about 12 weeks were pooled, since spike-specific TCR depth and breadth were not found to differ between the two schedules. Vaccinee samples came from UK trials COV001 and COV002, including a single-blind randomized controlled phase 2/3 trial of AZD1222 (ChAdOx1 nCoV-19) in healthy adults. For TCRbeta chain sequencing, PBMC samples from trial participants were taken at day 0 and at day 28 after the second dose. The germline V gene specifies SGHRS as CDR1 and YFSETQ as CDR2. The CDR3 contains 15 residues, cysteine and phenylalanine counted. The entry retains the CDR3 DNA only, 45 bases that are in frame from base 1. V was cut back by 0 bases and J by 2 bases, leaving a gap of 12 bases between them.

The receptor comes from an adult who received the AZD1222 COVID-19 vaccine. This material consisted of peripheral blood, taken 28 days after the second AZD1222 dose. The chain joins TRBV5-1 to TRBJ2-7, with TRBD2 perhaps the D gene, on 6 matching bases. Here is the DNA: TGCGCCAGCAGCTTGGATCTAGCGTCAACCTACGAGCAGTACTTC. Its amino acids are CASSLDLASTYEQYF.